The present entry profiles one TCR beta chain with its context. These data belong to a study of blood T cell repertoires in COVID-19. Clones were read by immunoSEQ multiplex PCR, and TCRdb kept only the in-frame ones, dropping some. This table has more than 60,000 clones, around 85% appearing once. Unmatched junction bases numbered 10, after V lost 4 bases and J lost 5 bases. The CDR3 is 18 residues long. Germline lookup yields CDR1 KGHDR and CDR2 SFDVKD. Material for sequencing was peripheral blood. The clonotype comes from a woman older than 75 with active or convalescent COVID-19. This chain links TRBV24-1 with TRBJ2-5; TRBD2 agrees at 15 bases. The CDR3 reads CATSDPPGLAGGGETQYF. CDR3 DNA: TGTGCCACCAGTGACCCTCCGGGACTAGCGGGGGGAGGTGAGACCCAGTACTTC.